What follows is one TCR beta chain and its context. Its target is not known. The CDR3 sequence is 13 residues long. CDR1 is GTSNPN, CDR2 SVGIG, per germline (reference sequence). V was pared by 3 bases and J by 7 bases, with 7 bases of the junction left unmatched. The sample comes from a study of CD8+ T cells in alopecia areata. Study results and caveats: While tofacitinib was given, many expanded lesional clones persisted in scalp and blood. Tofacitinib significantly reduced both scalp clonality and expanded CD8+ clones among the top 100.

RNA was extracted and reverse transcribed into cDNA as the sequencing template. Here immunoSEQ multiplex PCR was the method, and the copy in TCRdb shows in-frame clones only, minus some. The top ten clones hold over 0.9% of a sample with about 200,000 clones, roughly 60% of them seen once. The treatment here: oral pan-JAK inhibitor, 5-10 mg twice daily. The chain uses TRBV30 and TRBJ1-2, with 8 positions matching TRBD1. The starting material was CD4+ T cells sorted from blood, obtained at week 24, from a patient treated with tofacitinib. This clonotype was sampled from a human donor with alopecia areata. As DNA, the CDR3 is TGTGCCTGGAGCCGGACAGGGAAGAGTGGCTACACCTTC. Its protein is CAWSRTGKSGYTF.